These 31 T cell receptor beta chains came from one sample sequenced in a study of blood T cells in healthy people across ages. A second PCR of 7 to 11 cycles used a sample-barcoded 5' primer and a J-beta primer mix. TCRdb reprocessed the 5' RACE reads with MiXCR, giving one entry per CDR3 protein. The sample yields fewer than 2,000,000 distinct CDR3 sequences, roughly two fifths seen once. The sequenced sample was blood. These receptor sequences come from a human donor in good health.

The chain couples TRBV11-3 to TRBJ2-5, with 12 bases matching TRBD2. Trimming removed 5 bases from V and 5 bases from J; junction bases left unmatched: 6. This CDR3 region has 15 residues. Germline assignment: CDR1 SGHNT and CDR2 YENEEA. DNA for the CDR3: TGTGCCAGCAGCCCAGGGACTAGCGGGTGGGAGACCCAGTACTTC. Translated, it gives CASSPGTSGWETQYF. The full variable domain, completed using reference TRBV11-3 and TRBJ2-5, is EAGVVQSPRYKIIEKKQPVAFWCNPISGHNTLYWYLQNLGQGPELLIRYENEEAVDDSQLPKDRFSAERLKGVDSTLKIQPAELGDSAVYLCASSPGTSGWETQYFGPGTRLLVL.

J is TRBJ2-4 and V is TRBV3-1, with D perhaps given as TRBD1 or TRBD2 (5 bases each). CDR1 LGHDT and CDR2 YNNKEL come from the germline V gene (reference sequence). The V end was cut by 5 bases, the J end by 8 bases, with 19 bases between. The CDR3 sequence is 15 residues long. CDR3 amino acids: CASSTTGTPVDIQYF. CDR3 bases: TGTGCCAGCAGCACGACCGGGACGCCAGTAGACATTCAGTACTTC.

As to this clonotype: At one of its ends the junction is not consistent with the germline gene, which may arise from a read error. The chain joins TRBV7-2 to TRBJ2-5; D is unclear. This CDR3 comprises 14 residues. Per the germline V gene, CDR1 is SGHTA and CDR2 is FQGNSA. CDR3 sequence: CACSLVTFQETQYF. In DNA form, the CDR3 reads TGTGCCTGCAGCTTAGTGACTTTCCAAGAGACCCAGTACTTC.

The chain joins TRBV9 to TRBJ1-2; TRBD1 aligns across 10 bases. The CDR3 is 14 residues long. With V trimmed by 4 bases and J by 7 bases, 7 bases remained unmatched. Germline V gene data show CDR1 as SGDLS and CDR2 as YYNGEE. The CDR3 region is CASSPRQGAGGYTF. CDR3 nucleotides: TGTGCCAGCAGCCCCAGACAGGGGGCGGGTGGCTACACCTTC.

This clonotype has a handful of counts. This chain links TRBV12-3 or TRBV12-4 with TRBJ1-5, with a possible D match to TRBD1 (5 bases). This CDR3 is built from 15 residues. V was clipped by 5 bases and J by 0 bases, with 11 bases between them. Here the CDR3 DNA reads TGTGCCAGCAGTCGAAGGGGTTATAGCAATCAGCCCCAGCATTTT. This encodes CASSRRGYSNQPQHF.

V usage is TRBV20-1 and J usage is TRBJ1-2; D is ambiguous. Trimming took off 5 bases at V and 7 bases at J, with 17 bases between the two ends. CDR1 DFQATT and CDR2 SNEGSKA come from the germline V gene (reference sequence). There are 13 residues in the CDR3. CDR3 protein: CSARSWMDGGYTF. The DNA of the CDR3 is TGCAGTGCTCGCTCCTGGATGGACGGTGGCTACACCTTC.

The chain combines TRBV3-1 with TRBJ2-1; tentatively, D is TRBD1 or TRBD2 (7 bases each). This CDR3 spans 16 amino acids. Trimming left V 3 bases short and J 8 bases short, with 20 bases between. Germline lookup yields CDR1 LGHDT and CDR2 YNNKEL (reference sequence). CDR3 loop: CASSQALAHQGDEQFF. CDR3 in DNA: TGTGCCAGCAGCCAGGCACTAGCGCATCAGGGGGATGAGCAGTTCTTC.

This clonotype was observed a single time. The CDR3: CASSQDLEIGQFF. CDR3 DNA: TGCGCCAGCAGCCAAGATTTGGAGATCGGGCAGTTCTTC. V gene TRBV4-3 combines with J gene TRBJ2-1, with D uncertain. The V end was cut by 0 bases, the J end by 12 bases, with 12 bases between. Germline V gene sequence: CDR1 LGHNA, CDR2 YSLEER. This CDR3 is built from 13 residues.

The rearrangement joins TRBV14 to TRBJ2-1; TRBD1 or TRBD2 may be the D gene (5 bases each). V was clipped by 3 bases and J by 4 bases, with 22 bases between them. Germline V CDR1 and CDR2: SGHDN, FVKESK. The CDR3 runs 18 residues. The CDR3 nucleotides read TGTGCCAGCAGCCACTCGTGGCAGACGGGGCTTTTATACAATGAGCAGTTCTTC. Protein product: CASSHSWQTGLLYNEQFF.

The sample holds a few counts of this clonotype. The CDR3 here is CSVNRDRVDEQYF. The CDR3 DNA is TGCAGCGTTAACCGGGACAGGGTCGACGAGCAGTACTTC. The gene calls are TRBV29-1 and TRBJ2-7; TRBD1 matches at 9 bases. V shed 5 bases and J 5 bases; nucleotides not matched to a gene: 7. CDR1 is SQVTM, CDR2 ANQGSEA, per germline. The CDR3 loop spans 13 amino acids.

This clonotype was counted a few times. The rearrangement links TRBV4-2 to TRBJ2-1; 8 bases agree with TRBD2. Per the germline V gene, CDR1 is LGHNA and CDR2 is YNFKEQ. The junction had 6 bases not matched to a gene; V was cut back by 1 base and J by 4 bases. The CDR3 covers 16 residues. The CDR3: CASSQASGGTYNEQFF. The CDR3, as DNA: TGTGCCAGCAGCCAAGCGAGCGGGGGAACTTACAATGAGCAGTTCTTC.

The chain links TRBV11-2 to TRBJ1-1, with D perhaps TRBD1 (5 bases). This CDR3 region has 14 residues. Trimming pared 4 bases from V and 0 bases from J, leaving 9 bases between. Per germline, CDR1 SGHAT and CDR2 FQNNGV. The CDR3 DNA reads TGTGCCAGCAGCTCGACAGATATGAACACTGAAGCTTTCTTT. Translating it yields CASSSTDMNTEAFF.

This sequence joins TRBV5-1 and TRBJ2-5; unclear D gene. Trimming stripped 0 bases from V and 2 bases from J, with 8 bases between. The CDR3 contains 14 residues. Germline CDR1 is SGHRS and CDR2 is YFSETQ. CDR3 protein: CASSLEKVQETQYF. For the CDR3, the DNA is TGCGCCAGCAGCTTGGAGAAGGTTCAAGAGACCCAGTACTTC.

The chain combines TRBV7-8 with TRBJ1-2; tentative D call: TRBD1 (5 bases). Germline V gene lookup returns CDR1 SGHVS and CDR2 FQNEAQ. The CDR3 has 14 amino acids. V lost 1 base and J 9 bases, leaving 15 bases between the germline ends. This CDR3 is CASSLGLGGGSYTF. The CDR3 nucleotides read TGTGCCAGCAGCTTAGGATTGGGGGGTGGTAGCTACACCTTC.

V and J are TRBV3-1 and TRBJ1-1; D is possibly TRBD1 (6 bases). Germline V gives CDR1 LGHDT, CDR2 YNNKEL (reference sequence). V shed 4 bases and J shed 4 bases, with 13 bases lying between them. This CDR3 region has 14 residues. The CDR3 sequence is CASSLTGHSTEAFF. DNA for the CDR3: TGTGCCAGCAGCCTTACGGGACATTCCACTGAAGCTTTCTTT.

As to this clonotype: One junction end disagrees with the germline gene, perhaps due to a read error. This chain joins TRBV4-3 and TRBJ2-3, with TRBD2 as a possible D gene (7 bases). The CDR3 consists of 16 residues. CDR1 is LGHNA, CDR2 YSLEER, per germline. CDR3 nucleotides: TGCGCCAGCAGCACACTCGGGGGGCCCGGCACAGATACGCGGTATTTT. Protein: CASSTLGGPGTDTRYF.

The chain couples TRBV20-1 to TRBJ1-1; no reliable D call. The length of the CDR3 is 11 residues. CDR1 DFQATT and CDR2 SNEGSKA come from the germline V gene (reference sequence). CDR3 region: CSRRRNTEAFF. The CDR3, as DNA: TGCAGCAGGAGGAGGAACACTGAAGCTTTCTTT.

The chain is built from TRBV2 and TRBJ2-3; the match to TRBD1 covers 8 bases. Trimming at V came to 9 bases and at J to 0 bases, leaving 11 bases not matched to a gene. This CDR3 spans 16 amino acids. The germline CDR1 and CDR2 sequences are SNHLY and FYNNEI. The CDR3 DNA reads as TGTGCCAGTTACCAGGGGGCGGATATTAGCACAGATACGCAGTATTTT. It encodes CASYQGADISTDTQYF.

This clonotype was counted between two and nine times. The chain joins TRBV7-8 to TRBJ1-2, with unresolved D. CDR1 SGHVS and CDR2 FQNEAQ come from the germline V gene. V lost 2 bases to trimming and J lost 4 bases, with 14 bases between them. The CDR3 has 15 amino acids. The CDR3 loop reads CASSLSGLDPYGYTF. CDR3 DNA sequence: TGTGCCAGCAGCTTAAGCGGACTAGACCCCTATGGCTACACCTTC.

This clonotype was counted a few times. A clone one base away is much larger, so this may be a read error. This chain links TRBV20-1 with TRBJ2-3, with a possible D match to TRBD2 (6 bases). CDR1 and CDR2 (germline): DFQATT, SNEGSKA (reference sequence). This CDR3 contains 14 residues. In nucleotides, the CDR3 is TGCAGCCTAAGCGGGCTAGCGAACACAGATACGCAGTATTTT. It specifies CSLSGLANTDTQYF.

Notes on this clonotype: At one end, the junction sequence differs from germline, possibly due to a read error. CDR3 bases: TGTGCCAGCAGTTTTCTTTCCCGCACAGATGCGCAGTATTTT. Translating it yields CASSFLSRTDAQYF. The chain employs TRBV12-3 or TRBV12-4 and TRBJ2-3, with no clear D. This CDR3 has 14 amino acids.

The gene calls are TRBV20-1 and TRBJ2-4, with D possibly being TRBD1 (6 bases). The CDR3 spans 16 residues. Germline assignment: CDR1 DFQATT and CDR2 SNEGSKA (reference sequence). Trimming left V 3 bases short and J 3 bases short, with 18 bases between. In DNA form, the CDR3 reads TGCAGTGCTAGGGACAGCCGTACCACAATCAAAAACATTCAGTACTTC. It codes for CSARDSRTTIKNIQYF.

The chain recombines TRBV28 with TRBJ2-7; D might be TRBD1 (5 bases). Germline loops: CDR1 MDHEN, CDR2 SYDVKM. The germline V and J ends were trimmed by 6 bases and 2 bases, with 14 bases remaining between them. The CDR3 covers 14 residues. CDR3 loop: CASRVQGSTYEQYF. In DNA, the CDR3 is TGTGCCAGCAGGGTTCAGGGCTCGACCTACGAGCAGTACTTC.

The V call is TRBV3-1, the J call TRBJ1-2; D is unclear. The CDR3 loop spans 18 amino acids. V lost 0 bases and J 5 bases, leaving 22 bases between the germline ends. In germline, CDR1 is LGHDT, CDR2 YNNKEL (reference sequence). The CDR3 DNA follows: TGTGCCAGCAGCCAAGAAAGTCAGGTCCCCTTGGGCCTGTATGGCTACACCTTC. It codes for CASSQESQVPLGLYGYTF.

V is TRBV20-1 and J is TRBJ2-7; 9 nucleotides align to TRBD2. Germline V gene lookup returns CDR1 DFQATT and CDR2 SNEGSKA (reference sequence). There are 16 residues in the CDR3. V lost 5 bases, J lost 4 bases, and 15 bases stayed unmatched. In DNA, the CDR3 is TGCAGTGCTGCACGCTTGTTGGGTAGCGGGGGTTACGAGCAGTACTTC. As protein: CSAARLLGSGGYEQYF.

This clonotype was counted a few times. The V gene is TRBV7-2, the J gene TRBJ2-7, with TRBD2 matching 10 bases. CDR1 SGHTA and CDR2 FQGNSA come from the germline V gene. J lost 6 bases, V lost 5 bases, and 7 bases had no gene match. The CDR3 is 14 residues long. For the CDR3, the DNA is TGTGCCAGCAGCCCCCGAGGGACTAGCGCCGAGCAGTACTTC. It is translated as CASSPRGTSAEQYF.

V is TRBV7-7 and J is TRBJ1-4; D not certain. Germline V gene lookup returns CDR1 SSHAT and CDR2 FNYEAQ (reference sequence). V was pared by 2 bases and J by 8 bases, with 12 bases between. The CDR3 loop spans 14 amino acids. CDR3 coding DNA: TGTGCCAGCAGCTTAACGTATCAGGTCGAAAAACTGTTTTTT. Protein: CASSLTYQVEKLFF.

This chain connects TRBV5-5 to TRBJ1-1, with unresolved D. Trimming removed 3 bases from V and 2 bases from J, with 11 bases in between. Germline V gives CDR1 SGHKS, CDR2 YYEKEE (reference sequence). The CDR3 runs to 14 residues. CDR3 loop: CASSSGPSNTEAFF. In DNA form, the CDR3 reads TGTGCCAGCAGCTCTGGACCCTCTAACACTGAAGCTTTCTTT.

This chain connects TRBV14 to TRBJ1-2; D ambiguous. The length of the CDR3 is 12 residues. Germline loops: CDR1 SGHDN, CDR2 FVKESK. V lost 6 bases to trimming and J lost 5 bases, with 10 bases between them. CDR3 sequence: CASSKLGYGYTF. The DNA of the CDR3 is TGTGCCAGCAGTAAATTGGGTTATGGCTACACCTTC.

This clonotype was found a few times. The rearrangement joins TRBV12-3 or TRBV12-4 to TRBJ1-2; 8 bases fit TRBD1. The J segment lost 1 base and the V segment lost 4 bases, leaving 2 bases of the junction unmatched. This CDR3 spans 14 amino acids. The CDR3: CASSSDRDNYGYTF. CDR3 in DNA: TGTGCCAGCAGTTCGGACAGGGATAACTATGGCTACACCTTC.

This clonotype was detected only a few times. This sequence joins TRBV7-3 and TRBJ1-1; the D gene is possibly TRBD1 (5 bases). The V gene's germline CDR1 is SGHTA and CDR2 FQGTGA. Trimming cost V 2 bases and J 4 bases, with 14 bases left between them. This CDR3 contains 15 residues. CDR3 sequence reads: CASSLGRTGGTEAFF. CDR3 nucleotide sequence: TGTGCCAGCAGCTTAGGGAGGACCGGGGGCACTGAAGCTTTCTTT.